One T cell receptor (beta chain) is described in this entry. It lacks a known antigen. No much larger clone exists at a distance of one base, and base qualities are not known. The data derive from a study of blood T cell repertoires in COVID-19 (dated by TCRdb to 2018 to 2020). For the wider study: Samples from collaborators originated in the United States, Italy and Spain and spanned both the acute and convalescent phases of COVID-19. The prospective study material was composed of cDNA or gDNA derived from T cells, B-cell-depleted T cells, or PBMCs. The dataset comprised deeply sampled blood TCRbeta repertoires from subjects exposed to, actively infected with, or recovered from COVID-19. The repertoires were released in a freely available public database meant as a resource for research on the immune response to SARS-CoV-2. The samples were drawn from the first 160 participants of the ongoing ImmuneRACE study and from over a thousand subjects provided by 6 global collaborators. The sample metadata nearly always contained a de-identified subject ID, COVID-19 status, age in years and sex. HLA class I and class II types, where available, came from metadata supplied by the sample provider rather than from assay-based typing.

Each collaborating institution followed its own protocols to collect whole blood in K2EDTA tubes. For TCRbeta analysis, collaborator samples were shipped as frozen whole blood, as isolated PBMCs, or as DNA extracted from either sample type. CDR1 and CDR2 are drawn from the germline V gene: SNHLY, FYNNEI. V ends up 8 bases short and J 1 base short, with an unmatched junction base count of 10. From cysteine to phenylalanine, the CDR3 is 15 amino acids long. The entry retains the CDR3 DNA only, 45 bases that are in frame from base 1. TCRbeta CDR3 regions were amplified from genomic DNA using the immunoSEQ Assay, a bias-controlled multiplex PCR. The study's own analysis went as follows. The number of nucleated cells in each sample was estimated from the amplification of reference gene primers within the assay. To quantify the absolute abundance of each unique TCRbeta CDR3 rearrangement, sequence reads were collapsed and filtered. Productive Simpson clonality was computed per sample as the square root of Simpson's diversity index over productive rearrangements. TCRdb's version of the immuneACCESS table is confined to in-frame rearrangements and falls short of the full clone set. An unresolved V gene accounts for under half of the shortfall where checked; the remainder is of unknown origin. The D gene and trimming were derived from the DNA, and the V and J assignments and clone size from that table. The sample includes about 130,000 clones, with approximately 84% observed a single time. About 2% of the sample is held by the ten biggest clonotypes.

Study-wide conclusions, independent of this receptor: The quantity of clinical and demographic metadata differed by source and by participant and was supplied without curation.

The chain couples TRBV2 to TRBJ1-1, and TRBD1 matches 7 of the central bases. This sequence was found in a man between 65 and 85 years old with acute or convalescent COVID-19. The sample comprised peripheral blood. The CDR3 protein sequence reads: CASGRDSPRNTEAFF. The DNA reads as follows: TGTGCCAGCGGTCGGGACAGTCCGCGGAACACTGAAGCTTTCTTT.